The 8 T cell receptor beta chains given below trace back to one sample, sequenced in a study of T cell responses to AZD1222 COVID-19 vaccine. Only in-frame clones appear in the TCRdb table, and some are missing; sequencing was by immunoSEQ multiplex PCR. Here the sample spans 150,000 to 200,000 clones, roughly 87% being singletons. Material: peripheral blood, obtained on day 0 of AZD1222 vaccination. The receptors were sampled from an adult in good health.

CDR3 DNA: TGTGCCAGTAGTCCAGGGACTGGAAACACCATATATTTT. It specifies CASSPGTGNTIYF. This chain joins TRBV19 and TRBJ1-3, with D perhaps matching TRBD1 (5 bases). Germline assignment: CDR1 LNHDA and CDR2 SQIVND (reference sequence). Trimming cost V 5 bases and J 2 bases, with 7 bases left between them. The CDR3 is 13 residues long.

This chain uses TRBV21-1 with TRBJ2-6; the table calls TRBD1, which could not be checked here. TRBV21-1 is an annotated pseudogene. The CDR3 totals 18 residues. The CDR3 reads CASSKETGETAGANVLTF. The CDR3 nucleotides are TGTGCCAGCAGCAAAGAGACAGGGGAGACGGCTGGGGCCAACGTCCTGACTTTC.

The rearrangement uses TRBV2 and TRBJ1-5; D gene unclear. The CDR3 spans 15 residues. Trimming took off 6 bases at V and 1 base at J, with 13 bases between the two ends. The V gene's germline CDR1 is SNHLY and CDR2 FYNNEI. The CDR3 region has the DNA TGTGCCAGCAGCGAGCCCGGGCGAAGCAATCAGCCCCAGCATTTT. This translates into CASSEPGRSNQPQHF.

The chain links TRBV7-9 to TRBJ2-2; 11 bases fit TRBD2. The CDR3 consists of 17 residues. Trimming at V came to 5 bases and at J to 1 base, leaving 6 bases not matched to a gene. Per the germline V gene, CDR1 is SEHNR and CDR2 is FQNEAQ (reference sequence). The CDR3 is CASSPYSGRVNTGELFF. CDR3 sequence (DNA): TGTGCCAGCAGCCCCTATAGCGGGAGGGTGAACACCGGGGAGCTGTTTTTT.

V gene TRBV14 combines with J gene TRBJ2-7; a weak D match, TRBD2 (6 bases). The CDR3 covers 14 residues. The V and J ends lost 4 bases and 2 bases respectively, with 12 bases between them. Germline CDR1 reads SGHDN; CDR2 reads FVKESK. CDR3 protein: CASSLFAGPYEQYF. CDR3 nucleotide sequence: TGTGCCAGCAGCCTATTCGCGGGGCCCTACGAGCAGTACTTC.

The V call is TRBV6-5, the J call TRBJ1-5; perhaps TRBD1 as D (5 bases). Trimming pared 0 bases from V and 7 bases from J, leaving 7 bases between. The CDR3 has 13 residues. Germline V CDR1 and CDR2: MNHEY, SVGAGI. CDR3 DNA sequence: TGTGCCAGCAGTTACTCGTGGGGGCAGCCCCAGCATTTT. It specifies CASSYSWGQPQHF.

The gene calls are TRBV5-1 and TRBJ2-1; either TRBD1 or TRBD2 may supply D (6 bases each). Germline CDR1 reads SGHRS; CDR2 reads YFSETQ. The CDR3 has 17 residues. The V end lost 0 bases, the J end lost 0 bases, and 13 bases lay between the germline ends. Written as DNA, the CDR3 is TGCGCCAGCAGCTTGGCGGAGGGGGGATTCTCCTACAATGAGCAGTTCTTC. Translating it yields CASSLAEGGFSYNEQFF.

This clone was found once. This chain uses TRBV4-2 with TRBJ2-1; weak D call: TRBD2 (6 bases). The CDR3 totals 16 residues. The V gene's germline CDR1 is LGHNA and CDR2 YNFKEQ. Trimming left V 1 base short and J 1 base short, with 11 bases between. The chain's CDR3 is CASSQGASVSYNEQFF. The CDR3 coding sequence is TGTGCCAGCAGCCAAGGGGCTAGCGTTTCCTACAATGAGCAGTTCTTC.